This TCR beta chain was observed in a study of cytomegalovirus exposure and HLA in healthy donors. Regarding the study as a whole: Testing in vitro showed a few CMV-associated chains specific for CMV antigens. Previous analysis showed most TCR beta V segments were productive about 90% or about 30% of the time. HLA restriction was apparent for most CMV-associated TCR beta chains in a later analysis. Within the data, a cluster of highly shared sequence variants was likely a sequencing artifact.

CDR1 MDHEN and CDR2 SYDVKM come from the germline V gene. This CDR3 comprises 16 residues. With 5 bases clipped from V and 5 bases from J, the junction kept 13 bases outside the gene matches. Use of 60 Vbeta and 13 Jbeta primers characterized the PCR. Generated by immunoSEQ multiplex PCR, the TCRdb table keeps only in-frame clones and is missing some. The data contain about 170,000 clones, approximately 75% of them singletons. The count of this clone is one. Its cognate antigen is unknown. Sequences were obtained from PBMCs. The receptor was isolated from a girl between 5 and 17 years old in good health and CMV-seronegative. The chain is built from TRBV28 and TRBJ2-5; 8 nucleotides align to TRBD1. The CDR3 DNA follows: TGTGCCAGCAGTCCGCCCGGACAGGGCCGATGGGAGACCCAGTACTTC. It specifies CASSPPGQGRWETQYF.